This T cell receptor beta chain was captured by sequencing in a study of shared clonotypes between healthy human individuals. Turning to the study itself: Three men and a couple of women, aged 18 to 49, were donors.

Sequenced by immunoSEQ multiplex PCR; TCRdb stores in-frame clones only, minus some. The sample has approximately 1,500,000 clones, approximately 96% seen once. CD45RA-negative memory and CD45RA+ naive subsets were split from the CD4+ cells. Per germline, CDR1 KGHSH and CDR2 LQKENI. The V end lost 1 base, the J end lost 2 bases, and 20 bases lay between the germline ends. There are 18 residues in the CDR3. Sequencing used naive CD4+ T cells sorted from blood. Subset meaning: CD45RA+ positively selected. The receptor's source is a man younger than 40 in good health. The genes are TRBV18 and TRBJ1-2, with a possible D match to TRBD1 (5 bases). The CDR3 DNA follows: TGTGCCAGCTCACCACTCGGCGTTCCCATGACAGCCAACTATGGCTACACCTTC. It translates to CASSPLGVPMTANYGYTF. Variable domain in full (rest from reference TRBV18 and TRBJ1-2): NAGVMQNPRHLVRRRGQEARLRCSPMKGHSHVYWYRQLPEEGLKFMVYLQKENIIDESGMPKERFSAEFPKEGPSILRIQQVVRGDSAAYFCASSPLGVPMTANYGYTFGSGTRLTVV.